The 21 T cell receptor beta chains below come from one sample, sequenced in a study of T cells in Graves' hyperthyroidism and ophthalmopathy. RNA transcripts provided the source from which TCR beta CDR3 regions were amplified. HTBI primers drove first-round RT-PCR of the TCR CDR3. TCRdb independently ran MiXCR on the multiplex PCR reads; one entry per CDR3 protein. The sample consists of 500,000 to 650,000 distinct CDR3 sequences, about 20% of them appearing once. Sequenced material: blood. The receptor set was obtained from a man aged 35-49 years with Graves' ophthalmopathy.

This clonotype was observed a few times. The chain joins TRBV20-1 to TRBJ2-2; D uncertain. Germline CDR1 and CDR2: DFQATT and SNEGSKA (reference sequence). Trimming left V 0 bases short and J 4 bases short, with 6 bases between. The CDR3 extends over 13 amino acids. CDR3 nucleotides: TGCAGTGCTAGAGATTCGGTCACCGGGGAGCTGTTTTTT. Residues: CSARDSVTGELFF.

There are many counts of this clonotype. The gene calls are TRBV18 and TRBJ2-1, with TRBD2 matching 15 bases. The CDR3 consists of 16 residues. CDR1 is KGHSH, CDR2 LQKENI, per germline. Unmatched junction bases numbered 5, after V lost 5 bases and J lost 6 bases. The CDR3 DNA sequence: TGTGCCAGCTCAGGACTAGCGGGAGGGCCAAGCAATGAGCAGTTCTTC. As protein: CASSGLAGGPSNEQFF.

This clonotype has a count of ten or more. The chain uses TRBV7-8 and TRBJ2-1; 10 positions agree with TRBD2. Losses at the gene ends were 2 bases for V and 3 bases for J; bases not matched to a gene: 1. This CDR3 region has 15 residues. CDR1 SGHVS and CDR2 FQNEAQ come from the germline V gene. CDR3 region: CASSLIAGGYNEQFF. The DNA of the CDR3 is TGTGCCAGCAGCTTAATAGCGGGAGGCTACAATGAGCAGTTCTTC. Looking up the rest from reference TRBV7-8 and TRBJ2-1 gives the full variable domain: GAGVSQSPRYKVAKRGQDVALRCDPISGHVSLFWYQQALGQGPEFLTYFQNEAQLDKSGLPSDRFFAERPEGSVSTLKIQRTQQEDSAVYLCASSLIAGGYNEQFFGPGTRLTVL.

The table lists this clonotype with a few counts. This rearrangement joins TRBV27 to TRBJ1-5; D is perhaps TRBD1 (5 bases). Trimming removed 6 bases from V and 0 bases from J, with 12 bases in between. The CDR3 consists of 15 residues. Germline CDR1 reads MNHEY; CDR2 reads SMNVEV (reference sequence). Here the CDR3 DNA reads TGTGCCAGCAGGGGGGGGGTTAATAGCAATCAGCCCCAGCATTTT. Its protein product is CASRGGVNSNQPQHF.

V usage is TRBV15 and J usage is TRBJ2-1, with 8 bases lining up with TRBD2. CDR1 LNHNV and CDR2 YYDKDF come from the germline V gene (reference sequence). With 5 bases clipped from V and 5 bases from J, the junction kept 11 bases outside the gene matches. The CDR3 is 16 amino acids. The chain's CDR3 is CATSPQGSGRDNEQFF. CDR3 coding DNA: TGTGCCACCAGCCCCCAAGGGAGCGGGAGAGACAATGAGCAGTTCTTC.

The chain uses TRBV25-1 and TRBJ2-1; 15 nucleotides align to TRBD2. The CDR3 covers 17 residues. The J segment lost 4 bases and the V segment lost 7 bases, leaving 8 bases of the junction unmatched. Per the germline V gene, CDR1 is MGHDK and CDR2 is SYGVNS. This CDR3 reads CASMSTGTSGRYNEQFF. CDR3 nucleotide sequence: TGTGCCAGCATGAGTACCGGGACTAGCGGGAGGTACAATGAGCAGTTCTTC.

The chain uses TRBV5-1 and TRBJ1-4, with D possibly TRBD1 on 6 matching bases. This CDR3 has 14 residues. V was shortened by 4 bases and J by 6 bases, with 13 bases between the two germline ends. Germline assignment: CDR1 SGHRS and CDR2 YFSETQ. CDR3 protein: CASSPQGGDEKLFF. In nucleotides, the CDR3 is TGCGCCAGCAGCCCACAGGGAGGGGATGAAAAACTGTTTTTT.

CDR3 nucleotides: TGTGCCAGCAGCTTAGCGCAGACAGGGTCGGCTAACTATGGCTACACCTTC. It yields the protein CASSLAQTGSANYGYTF. This chain uses TRBV7-8 with TRBJ1-2; TRBD1 aligns across 7 bases. The germline gives CDR1 SGHVS, CDR2 FQNEAQ. V trimming: 0 bases; J trimming: 0 bases; junction bases outside the gene matches: 7. The CDR3 totals 17 residues.

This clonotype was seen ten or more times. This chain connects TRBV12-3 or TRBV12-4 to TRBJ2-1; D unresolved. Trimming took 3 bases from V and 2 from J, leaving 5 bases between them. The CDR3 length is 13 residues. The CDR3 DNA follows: TGTGCCAGCAGTTTTGCACCCTACAATGAGCAGTTCTTC. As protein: CASSFAPYNEQFF.

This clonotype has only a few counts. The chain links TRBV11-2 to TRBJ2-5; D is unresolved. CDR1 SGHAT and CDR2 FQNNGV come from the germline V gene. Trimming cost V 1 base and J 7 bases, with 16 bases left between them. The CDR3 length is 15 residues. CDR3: CASSLGGDGVGTQYF. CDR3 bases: TGTGCCAGCAGCTTAGGGGGTGACGGTGTGGGGACCCAGTACTTC.

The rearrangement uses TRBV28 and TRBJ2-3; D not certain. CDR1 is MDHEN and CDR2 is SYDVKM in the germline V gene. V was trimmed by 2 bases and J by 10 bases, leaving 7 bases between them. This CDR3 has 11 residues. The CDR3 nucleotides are TGTGCCAGCAGTTTAGGTCCAGCGCAGTATTTT. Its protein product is CASSLGPAQYF. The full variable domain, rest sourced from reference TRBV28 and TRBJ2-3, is DVKVTQSSRYLVKRTGEKVFLECVQDMDHENMFWYRQDPGLGLRLIYFSYDVKMKEKGDIPEGYSVSREKKERFSLILESASTNQTSMYLCASSLGPAQYFGPGTRLTVL.

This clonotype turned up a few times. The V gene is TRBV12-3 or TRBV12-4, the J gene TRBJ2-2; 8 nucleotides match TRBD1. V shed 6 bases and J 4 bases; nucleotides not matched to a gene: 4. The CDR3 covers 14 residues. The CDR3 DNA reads TGTGCCAGCAGGCAGGGGGCGAGCACCGGGGAGCTGTTTTTT. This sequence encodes CASRQGASTGELFF.

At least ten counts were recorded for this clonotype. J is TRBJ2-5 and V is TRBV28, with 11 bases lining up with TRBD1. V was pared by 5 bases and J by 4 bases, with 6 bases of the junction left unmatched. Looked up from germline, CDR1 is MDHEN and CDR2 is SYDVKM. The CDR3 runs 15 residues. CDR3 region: CASSTGQGAGETQYF. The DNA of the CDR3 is TGTGCCAGCAGTACCGGACAGGGGGCCGGAGAGACCCAGTACTTC.

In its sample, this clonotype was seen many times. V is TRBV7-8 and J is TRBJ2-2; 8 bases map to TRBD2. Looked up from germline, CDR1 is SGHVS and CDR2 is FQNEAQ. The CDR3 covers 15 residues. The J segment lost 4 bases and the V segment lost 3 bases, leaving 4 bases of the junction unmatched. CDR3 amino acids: CASSFSGSSTGELFF. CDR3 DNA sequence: TGTGCCAGCAGCTTCAGCGGGAGCAGCACCGGGGAGCTGTTTTTT.

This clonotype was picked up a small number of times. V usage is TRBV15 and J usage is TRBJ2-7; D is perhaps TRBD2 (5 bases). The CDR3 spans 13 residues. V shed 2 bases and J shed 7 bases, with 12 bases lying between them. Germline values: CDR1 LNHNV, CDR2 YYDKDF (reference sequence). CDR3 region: CATSRTERGEQYF. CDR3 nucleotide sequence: TGTGCCACCAGCAGAACTGAGCGAGGGGAGCAGTACTTC.

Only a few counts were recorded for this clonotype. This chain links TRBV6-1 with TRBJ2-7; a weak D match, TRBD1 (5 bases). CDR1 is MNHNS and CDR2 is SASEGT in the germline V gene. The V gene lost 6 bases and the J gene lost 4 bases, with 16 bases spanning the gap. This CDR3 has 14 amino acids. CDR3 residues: CASRKSVGPYEQYF. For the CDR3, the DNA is TGTGCCAGCAGGAAGTCGGTGGGGCCTTACGAGCAGTACTTC.

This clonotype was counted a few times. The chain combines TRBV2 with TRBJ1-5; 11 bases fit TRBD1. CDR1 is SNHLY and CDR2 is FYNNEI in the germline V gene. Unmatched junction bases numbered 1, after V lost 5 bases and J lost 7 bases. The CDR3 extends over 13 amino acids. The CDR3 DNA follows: TGTGCCAGCAGTAGGACAGGGGGCCAGCCCCAGCATTTT. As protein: CASSRTGGQPQHF.

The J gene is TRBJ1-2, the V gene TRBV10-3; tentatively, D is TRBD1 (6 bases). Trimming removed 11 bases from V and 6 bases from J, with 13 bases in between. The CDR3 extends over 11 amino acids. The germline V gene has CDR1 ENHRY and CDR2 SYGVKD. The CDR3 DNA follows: TGTGCCTCCAGGGGAGGGGATGGCTACACCTTC. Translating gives CASRGGDGYTF.

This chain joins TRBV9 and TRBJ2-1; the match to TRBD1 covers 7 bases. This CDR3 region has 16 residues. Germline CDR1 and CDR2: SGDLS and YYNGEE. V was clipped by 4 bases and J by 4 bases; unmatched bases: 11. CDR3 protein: CASSTPTGSLYNEQFF. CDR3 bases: TGTGCCAGCAGCACACCGACAGGGAGTTTGTACAATGAGCAGTTCTTC.

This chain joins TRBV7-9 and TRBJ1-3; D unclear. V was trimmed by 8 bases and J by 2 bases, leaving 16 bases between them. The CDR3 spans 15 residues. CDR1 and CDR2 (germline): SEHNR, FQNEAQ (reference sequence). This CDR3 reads CASVLRETPGNTIYF. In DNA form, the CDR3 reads TGTGCCAGCGTCCTAAGGGAAACCCCTGGAAACACCATATATTTT.

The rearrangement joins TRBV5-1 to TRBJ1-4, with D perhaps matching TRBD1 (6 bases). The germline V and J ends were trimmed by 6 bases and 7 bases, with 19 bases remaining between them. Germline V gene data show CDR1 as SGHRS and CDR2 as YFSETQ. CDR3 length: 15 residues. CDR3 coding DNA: TGCGCCAGCAACTTAACTACAGGGATTGGTGAAAAACTGTTTTTT. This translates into CASNLTTGIGEKLFF.